Below, 28 T cell receptor beta chains from the same sample are listed, as sequenced in a study of blood T cells in healthy people across ages. Primers used in a second PCR of roughly 6 to 11 cycles were a sample-barcoded 5' primer and a J-beta primer mix. TCRdb re-analysed the 5' RACE reads in MiXCR, keeping a single row per CDR3 protein. The sample includes over 1,300,000 distinct CDR3 sequences, approximately 59% of them seen just once. Sequenced: blood. The source of these receptors is a man between 18 and 35 years old in good health.

This chain uses TRBV12-3 or TRBV12-4 with TRBJ1-6, with a weak D call TRBD1 (5 bases). There are 11 residues in the CDR3. V lost 4 bases to trimming and J lost 16 bases, with 11 bases between them. This CDR3 reads CASSSGGALHF. DNA of the CDR3: TGTGCCAGCAGTTCCGGGGGTGCTCTCCACTTT.

The chain uses TRBV4-1 and TRBJ2-1; tentative D call: TRBD1 (6 bases). The CDR3 is 17 amino acids. Per germline, CDR1 MGHRA and CDR2 YSYEKL. Trimming cost V 0 bases and J 4 bases, with 16 bases left between them. The CDR3 sequence: CASSQDGPPQGYNEQFF. The CDR3 coding sequence is TGCGCCAGCAGCCAAGATGGCCCTCCTCAGGGGTACAATGAGCAGTTCTTC.

The V and J genes are TRBV5-5 and TRBJ2-5; D remains ambiguous. The CDR3 covers 13 residues. V was clipped by 6 bases and J by 5 bases, with 14 bases between them. Germline loops: CDR1 SGHKS, CDR2 YYEKEE (reference sequence). The CDR3 protein is CASIKVQAETQYF. For the CDR3, the DNA is TGTGCCAGCATCAAGGTACAAGCGGAGACCCAGTACTTC.

The rearrangement joins TRBV18 to TRBJ2-5, with 9 bases fitting TRBD2. CDR3 length: 16 residues. Germline V gene data show CDR1 as KGHSH and CDR2 as LQKENI. V shed 3 bases and J 0 bases; nucleotides not matched to a gene: 5. This chain's CDR3 is CASSPPSGKDQETQYF. The CDR3 DNA sequence: TGTGCCAGCTCACCCCCTAGCGGGAAAGACCAAGAGACCCAGTACTTC.

CDR3 sequence: CSARELVVEYF. CDR3 coding DNA: TGCAGTGCTAGAGAATTGGTAGTAGAGTACTTC. The rearrangement links TRBV20-1 to TRBJ2-4, with D unresolved. Germline CDR1 is DFQATT and CDR2 is SNEGSKA (reference sequence). The V gene lost 0 bases and the J gene lost 14 bases, with 11 bases spanning the gap. The CDR3 covers 11 residues.

The chain carries TRBV10-2 and TRBJ2-5, with TRBD1 as a possible D gene (7 bases). This CDR3 region has 13 residues. Germline-derived CDR1 and CDR2 are WSHSY and SAAADI. Trimming cost V 4 bases and J 5 bases, with 11 bases left between them. The CDR3 is CASSGQGLETQYF. The CDR3 DNA reads as TGCGCCAGCAGTGGACAGGGACTGGAGACCCAGTACTTC.

The J gene is TRBJ2-7, the V gene TRBV6-2 or TRBV6-3; D is possibly TRBD1 (6 bases). V lost 0 bases to trimming and J lost 0 bases, with 9 bases between them. The CDR3 runs to 15 residues. Germline assignment: CDR1 MNHEY and CDR2 SVGEGT. As DNA, the CDR3 is TGTGCCAGCAGTTACTCGAGGACAGACTCCTACGAGCAGTACTTC. Translated, it gives CASSYSRTDSYEQYF.

The chain carries TRBV29-1 and TRBJ2-5; 7 nucleotides match TRBD1. The V gene end was trimmed by 2 bases and the J gene end by 2 bases; junction bases not matched to a gene: 5. The CDR3 covers 14 residues. Germline CDR1 reads SQVTM; CDR2 reads ANQGSEA. CDR3 nucleotide sequence: TGCAGCGTTGAACTGGACAGGCGACAAGAGACCCAGTACTTC. This codes for CSVELDRRQETQYF.

This clonotype was seen only a few times. This chain uses TRBV25-1 with TRBJ2-7; 11 positions agree with TRBD2. Germline trimming cut 5 bases from V and 6 bases from J; bases unmatched to any gene: 12. CDR3 length: 16 amino acids. Germline assignment: CDR1 MGHDK and CDR2 SYGVNS. The chain's CDR3 is CASSPPGLAEEREQYF. Here the CDR3 DNA reads TGTGCCAGCAGTCCCCCGGGACTAGCGGAAGAACGCGAGCAGTACTTC.

The gene calls are TRBV29-1 and TRBJ2-7, with D maybe TRBD2 (5 bases). Germline V lookup: CDR1 SQVTM, CDR2 ANQGSEA. Trimming pared 3 bases from V and 10 bases from J, leaving 16 bases between. The CDR3 loop spans 12 amino acids. For the CDR3, the DNA is TGCAGCGTTGAGGAGGAAGACCAGGTTCAGTACTTC. Amino acid sequence: CSVEEEDQVQYF.

The V call is TRBV7-9, the J call TRBJ2-7, with 8 bases aligning to TRBD2. The CDR3 covers 17 residues. The V segment lost 3 bases and the J segment 0 bases; nucleotides outside the gene matches: 10. Germline V CDR1 and CDR2: SEHNR, FQNEAQ (reference sequence). The CDR3 here is CASSFRNRAGDSYEQYF. Written as DNA, the CDR3 is TGTGCCAGCAGCTTTAGAAACAGAGCGGGGGACTCCTACGAGCAGTACTTC.

The CDR3 spells CASSGTSGTLMAEQYF. The CDR3 nucleotides read TGCGCCAGCAGCGGGACTAGCGGTACTCTCATGGCCGAGCAGTACTTC. The genes are TRBV4-1 and TRBJ2-5, with TRBD2 matching over 11 bases. The J call may be mistaken, given a closer DNA end match to TRBJ2-7. The CDR3 has 16 residues. Germline V CDR1 and CDR2: MGHRA, YSYEKL.

This clonotype was recorded a few times. This chain connects TRBV24-1 to TRBJ2-1, with TRBD2 identical over 11 bases. The CDR3 has 16 amino acids. Germline V lookup: CDR1 KGHDR, CDR2 SFDVKD. Germline trimming cut 3 bases from V and 1 base from J; bases unmatched to any gene: 1. The CDR3 bases are TGTGCCACCAGTGATACTAGCGGGGGATCCTACAATGAGCAGTTCTTC. Translating gives CATSDTSGGSYNEQFF.

The rearrangement links TRBV27 to TRBJ2-5; D gene uncertain. Judging by the DNA end, TRBJ2-7 fits better; the J call may be wrong. Germline V gives CDR1 MNHEY, CDR2 SMNVEV (reference sequence). The CDR3 extends over 12 amino acids. This CDR3 reads CASSSFRGEQYF. The DNA for the CDR3 is TGTGCCAGCAGTTCCTTTCGCGGCGAGCAGTACTTC.

This clonotype has more than one count but fewer than ten. The V call is TRBV10-3, the J call TRBJ1-6; 9 bases match TRBD1. Germline V gives CDR1 ENHRY, CDR2 SYGVKD. After removal of 2 bases from V and 9 bases from J, the junction contained 5 bases not matched to a gene. The CDR3 runs 15 residues. The chain's CDR3 is CAISETGGASSPLHF. CDR3 sequence (DNA): TGTGCCATCAGTGAGACAGGGGGCGCGTCTTCACCCCTCCACTTT.

This sequence joins TRBV5-6 and TRBJ1-2; 9 bases are shared with TRBD1. V lost 4 bases and J lost 2; bases outside the gene matches: 12. CDR3 size: 17 residues. Germline assignment: CDR1 SGHDT and CDR2 YYEEEE. CDR3 residues: CASSLLLGQGRNYGYTF. The CDR3 region has the DNA TGTGCCAGCAGCCTCCTACTCGGACAGGGGCGGAACTATGGCTACACCTTC.

The chain couples TRBV16 to TRBJ1-1; D unresolved. In germline, CDR1 is KGHSY, CDR2 FQNENV. The CDR3 consists of 12 residues. Trimming stripped 3 bases from V and 6 bases from J, with 8 bases between. This CDR3 reads CASSHGSAEAFF. The CDR3 DNA sequence: TGTGCCAGCAGCCATGGCAGTGCTGAAGCTTTCTTT. Filled out from reference TRBV16 and TRBJ1-1, the complete variable domain reads GEEVAQTPKHLVRGEGQKAKLYCAPIKGHSYVFWYQQVLKNEFKFLISFQNENVFDETGMPKERFSAKCLPNSPCSLEIQATKLEDSAVYFCASSHGSAEAFFGQGTRLTVV.

The rearrangement joins TRBV2 to TRBJ1-2; D perhaps matches TRBD1 (6 bases). This CDR3 is built from 15 residues. Germline V gene sequence: CDR1 SNHLY, CDR2 FYNNEI. V lost 0 bases and J lost 2, with 10 bases in between. CDR3 region: CASSEAGGQNYGYTF. CDR3 nucleotide sequence: TGTGCCAGCAGTGAAGCTGGCGGACAGAACTATGGCTACACCTTC.

The V and J genes are TRBV4-3 and TRBJ2-1; D call uncertain. V was cut by 0 bases and J by 0 bases, with 9 bases left in between. This CDR3 is built from 16 residues. Germline V gene sequence: CDR1 LGHNA, CDR2 YSLEER. The DNA of the CDR3 is TGCGCCAGCAGCCAAGAGAGGCCCCTCTCCTACAATGAGCAGTTCTTC. Protein sequence: CASSQERPLSYNEQFF.

The CDR3 is CASSQSTRWPYNEQYF. CDR3 bases: TGTGCCAGCAGTCAATCGACTAGGTGGCCCTACAATGAGCAGTACTTC. This sequence joins TRBV6-6 and TRBJ2-1; weak D call: TRBD2 (6 bases). The DNA matches TRBJ2-7 better at its end, which makes the J call doubtful. CDR3 length equals 16 residues. Germline CDR1 MNHNY, CDR2 SVGAGI (reference sequence).

The chain links TRBV10-3 to TRBJ2-1; 7 nucleotides align to TRBD1. The better agreement between TRBJ2-7 and the DNA end casts doubt on the J call. The CDR3 covers 16 residues. The germline V gene encodes CDR1 ENHRY and CDR2 SYGVKD. The CDR3 is CAISEASGGSYNEQYF. Written as DNA, the CDR3 is TGTGCCATCAGTGAGGCCTCAGGGGGTTCCTACAATGAGCAGTACTTC.

The CDR3 DNA follows: TGCAGTGCTGGGATGGGGGGACTTGATACGCAGTATTTT. Residues: CSAGMGGLDTQYF. V and J are TRBV20-1 and TRBJ2-3, with D possibly matching TRBD2 (6 bases). Germline V lookup: CDR1 DFQATT, CDR2 SNEGSKA (reference sequence). V was clipped by 5 bases and J by 6 bases, with 15 bases between them. This CDR3 is built from 13 residues.

This clonotype was observed a few times. The chain joins TRBV20-1 to TRBJ2-7, with 9 bases matching TRBD1. The CDR3 is made up of 13 amino acids. J gave up 5 bases and V 3 bases, and 5 bases lay outside the gene matches. The germline V gene has CDR1 DFQATT and CDR2 SNEGSKA (reference sequence). DNA for the CDR3: TGCAGTGCTAGTTACCGGACAGGGGACGAGCAGTACTTC. Translation: CSASYRTGDEQYF.

The rearrangement links TRBV12-3 or TRBV12-4 to TRBJ1-2, with 11 nucleotides matching TRBD1. V lost 10 bases, J lost 4 bases, and 14 bases stayed unmatched. This CDR3 comprises 16 residues. The CDR3 is CATHGGQGALVYGYTF. CDR3 DNA sequence: TGTGCCACCCATGGAGGACAGGGGGCTTTGGTCTATGGCTACACCTTC.

The chain recombines TRBV5-1 with TRBJ2-1; the match to TRBD1 covers 11 bases. This CDR3 has 16 amino acids. V lost 4 bases, J lost 4 bases, and 7 bases stayed unmatched. The germline gives CDR1 SGHRS, CDR2 YFSETQ. CDR3 bases: TGCGCCAGCAGCCAGGGCGGACAGGGGGCTTACAATGAGCAGTTCTTC. It yields the protein CASSQGGQGAYNEQFF.

There are a few counts of this clonotype. This chain uses TRBV29-1 with TRBJ2-5; 7 bases are shared with TRBD1. V gave up 8 bases and J gave up 9 bases; unmatched junction bases: 15. The CDR3 sequence is 13 residues long. Germline loops: CDR1 SQVTM, CDR2 ANQGSEA. The CDR3 here is CSTLEQGMMAQYF. The CDR3 DNA reads as TGCAGCACCCTCGAACAGGGGATGATGGCCCAGTACTTC.

V and J are TRBV6-5 and TRBJ2-3, with D unresolved. Germline loops: CDR1 MNHEY, CDR2 SVGAGI. V was cut by 0 bases and J by 2 bases, with 9 bases left in between. The CDR3 is made up of 15 amino acids. This CDR3 reads CASSYSKSNTDTQYF. CDR3 DNA sequence: TGTGCCAGCAGTTACTCGAAATCAAACACAGATACGCAGTATTTT.

The V call is TRBV6-5, the J call TRBJ2-7; 10 bases align to TRBD1. Trimming at V came to 6 bases and at J to 7 bases, leaving 12 bases not matched to a gene. Germline CDR1 MNHEY, CDR2 SVGAGI. The CDR3 has 15 residues. CDR3 sequence: CASSSAGTGVREQYF. DNA for the CDR3: TGTGCCAGCAGCTCAGCCGGGACAGGGGTGAGGGAGCAGTACTTC.